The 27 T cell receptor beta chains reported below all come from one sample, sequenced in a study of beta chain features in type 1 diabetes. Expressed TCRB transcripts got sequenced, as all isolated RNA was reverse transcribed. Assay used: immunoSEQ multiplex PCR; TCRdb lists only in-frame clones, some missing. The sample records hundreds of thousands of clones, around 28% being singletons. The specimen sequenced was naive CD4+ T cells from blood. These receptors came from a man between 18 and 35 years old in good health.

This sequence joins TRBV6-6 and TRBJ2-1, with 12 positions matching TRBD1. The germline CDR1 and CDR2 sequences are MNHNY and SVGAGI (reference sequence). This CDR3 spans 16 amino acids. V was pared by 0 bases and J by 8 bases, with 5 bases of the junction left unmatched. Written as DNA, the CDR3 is TGTGCCAGCAGTTACTCGTACGGGACAGGGGGCCATGAGCAGTTCTTC. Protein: CASSYSYGTGGHEQFF.

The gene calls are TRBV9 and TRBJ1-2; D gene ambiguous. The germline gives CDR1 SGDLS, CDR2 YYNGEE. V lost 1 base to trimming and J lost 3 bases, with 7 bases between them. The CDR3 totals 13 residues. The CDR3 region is CASSVWGDYGYTF. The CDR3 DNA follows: TGTGCCAGCAGCGTATGGGGAGACTATGGCTACACCTTC.

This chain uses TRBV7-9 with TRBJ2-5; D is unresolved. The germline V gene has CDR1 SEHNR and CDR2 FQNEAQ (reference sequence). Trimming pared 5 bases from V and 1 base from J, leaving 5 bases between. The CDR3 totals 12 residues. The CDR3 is CASSRVQETQYF. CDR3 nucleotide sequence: TGTGCCAGCAGCAGAGTCCAAGAGACCCAGTACTTC. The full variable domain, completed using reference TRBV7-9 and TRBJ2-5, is DTGVSQNPRHKITKRGQNVTFRCDPISEHNRLYWYRQTLGQGPEFLTYFQNEAQLEKSRLLSDRFSAERPKGSFSTLEIQRTEQGDSAMYLCASSRVQETQYFGPGTRLLVL.

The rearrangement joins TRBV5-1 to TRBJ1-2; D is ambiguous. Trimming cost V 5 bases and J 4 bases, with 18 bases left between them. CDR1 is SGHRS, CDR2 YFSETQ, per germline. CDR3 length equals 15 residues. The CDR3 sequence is CASSRTAQLGYGYTF. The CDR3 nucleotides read TGCGCCAGCAGTCGGACCGCTCAGCTTGGCTATGGCTACACCTTC.

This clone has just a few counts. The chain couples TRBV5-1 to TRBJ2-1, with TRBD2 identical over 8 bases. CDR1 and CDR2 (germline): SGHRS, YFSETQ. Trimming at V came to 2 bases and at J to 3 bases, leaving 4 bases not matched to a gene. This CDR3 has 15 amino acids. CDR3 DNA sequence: TGCGCCAGCAGCTTCGGGAGGGCCGGCTACAATGAGCAGTTCTTC. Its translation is CASSFGRAGYNEQFF.

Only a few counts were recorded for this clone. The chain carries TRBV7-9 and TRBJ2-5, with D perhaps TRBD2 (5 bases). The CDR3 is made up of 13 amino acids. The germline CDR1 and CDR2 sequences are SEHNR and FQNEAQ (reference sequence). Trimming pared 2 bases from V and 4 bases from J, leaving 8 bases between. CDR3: CASSLSRGETQYF. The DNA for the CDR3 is TGTGCCAGCAGCTTAAGTCGGGGAGAGACCCAGTACTTC.

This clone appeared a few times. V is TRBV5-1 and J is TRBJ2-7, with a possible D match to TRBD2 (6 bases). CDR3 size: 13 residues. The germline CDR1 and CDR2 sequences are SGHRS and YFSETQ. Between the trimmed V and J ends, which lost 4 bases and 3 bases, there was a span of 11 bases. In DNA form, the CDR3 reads TGCGCCAGCAGCCGGGACTTAGTCTACGAGCAGTACTTC. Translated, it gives CASSRDLVYEQYF.

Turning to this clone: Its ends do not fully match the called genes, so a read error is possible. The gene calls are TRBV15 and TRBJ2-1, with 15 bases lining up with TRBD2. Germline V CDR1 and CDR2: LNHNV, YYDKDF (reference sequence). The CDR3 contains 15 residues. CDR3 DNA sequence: TGTGCCACCAGCCATTCTAAAGGACTAGCGGGAGGGCCGATCTTC. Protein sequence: CATSHSKGLAGGPIF. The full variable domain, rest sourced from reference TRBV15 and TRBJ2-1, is DAMVIQNPRYQVTQFGKPVTLSCSQTLNHNVMYWYQQKSSQAPKLLFHYYDKDFNNEADTPDNFQSRRPNTSFCFLDIRSPGLGDTAMYLCATSHSKGLAGGPIFGPGTRLTVL.

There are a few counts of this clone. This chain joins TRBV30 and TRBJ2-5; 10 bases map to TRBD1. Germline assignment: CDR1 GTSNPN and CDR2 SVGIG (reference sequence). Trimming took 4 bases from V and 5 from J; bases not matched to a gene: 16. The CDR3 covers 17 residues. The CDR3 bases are TGTGCCTGGAATACATTTTTAGGACAGGGGGAGCGGGAGACCCAGTACTTC. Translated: CAWNTFLGQGERETQYF.

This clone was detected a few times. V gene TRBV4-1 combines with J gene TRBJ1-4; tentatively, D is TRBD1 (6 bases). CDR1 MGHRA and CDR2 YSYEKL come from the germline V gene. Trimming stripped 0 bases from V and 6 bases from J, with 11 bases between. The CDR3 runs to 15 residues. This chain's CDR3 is CASSQEGGAHEKLFF. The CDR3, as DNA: TGCGCCAGCAGCCAAGAAGGGGGGGCGCATGAAAAACTGTTTTTT.

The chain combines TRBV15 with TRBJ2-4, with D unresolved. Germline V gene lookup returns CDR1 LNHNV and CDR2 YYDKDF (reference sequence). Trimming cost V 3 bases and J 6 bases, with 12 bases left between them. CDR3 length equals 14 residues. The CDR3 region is CATSRAGSVNIQYF. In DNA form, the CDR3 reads TGTGCCACCAGCAGGGCCGGGTCGGTAAACATTCAGTACTTC.

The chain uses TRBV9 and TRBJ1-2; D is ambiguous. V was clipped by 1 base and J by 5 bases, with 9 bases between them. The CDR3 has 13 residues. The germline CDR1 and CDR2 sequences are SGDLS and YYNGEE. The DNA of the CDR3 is TGTGCCAGCAGCGTATCAGGAGCATATGGCTACACCTTC. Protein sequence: CASSVSGAYGYTF. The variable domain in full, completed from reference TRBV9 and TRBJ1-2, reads DSGVTQTPKHLITATGQRVTLRCSPRSGDLSVYWYQQSLDQGLQFLIQYYNGEERAKGNILERFSAQQFPDLHSELNLSSLELGDSALYFCASSVSGAYGYTFGSGTRLTVV.

CDR3 loop: CSALGGGTNYGYTF. CDR3 in DNA: TGCAGCGCTCTCGGAGGTGGCACTAACTATGGCTACACCTTC. The chain recombines TRBV29-1 with TRBJ1-2; D is uncertain. The germline V gene encodes CDR1 SQVTM and CDR2 ANQGSEA. The CDR3 sequence is 14 residues long. V gave up 7 bases and J gave up 0 bases, with 15 bases separating them.

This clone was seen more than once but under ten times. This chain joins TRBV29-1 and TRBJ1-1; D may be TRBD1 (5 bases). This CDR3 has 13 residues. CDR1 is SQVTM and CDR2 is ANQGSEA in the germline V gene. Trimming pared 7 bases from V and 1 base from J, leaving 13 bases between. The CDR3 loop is CSGGLGQNTEAFF. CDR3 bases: TGCAGCGGGGGCCTCGGGCAGAACACTGAAGCTTTCTTT.

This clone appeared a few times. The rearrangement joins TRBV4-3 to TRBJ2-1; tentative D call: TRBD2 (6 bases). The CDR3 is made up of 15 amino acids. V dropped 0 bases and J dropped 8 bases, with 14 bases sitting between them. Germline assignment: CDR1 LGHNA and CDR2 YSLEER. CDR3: CASSQDSGRGYEQFF. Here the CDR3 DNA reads TGCGCCAGCAGCCAAGATTCCGGGAGAGGATATGAGCAGTTCTTC.

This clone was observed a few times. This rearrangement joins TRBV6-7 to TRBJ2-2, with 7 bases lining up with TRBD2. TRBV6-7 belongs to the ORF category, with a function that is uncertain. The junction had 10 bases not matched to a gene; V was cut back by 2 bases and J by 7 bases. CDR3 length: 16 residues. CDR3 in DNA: TGTGCCAGCAGTTACCTTGGACTAGGTCAGGACGGGGAGCTGTTTTTT. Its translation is CASSYLGLGQDGELFF.

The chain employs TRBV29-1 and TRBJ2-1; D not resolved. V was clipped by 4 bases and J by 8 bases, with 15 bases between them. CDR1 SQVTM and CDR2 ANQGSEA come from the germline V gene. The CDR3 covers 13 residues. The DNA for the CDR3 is TGCAGCGTTGTGACTCCCAGAATGGATGAGCAGTTCTTC. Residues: CSVVTPRMDEQFF.

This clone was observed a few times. The CDR3 DNA follows: TGTGCCTGGAGTGTAGCGTCAGGGGCCTACGAGCAGTACTTC. The encoded protein is CAWSVASGAYEQYF. The chain joins TRBV30 to TRBJ2-7, with D perhaps matching TRBD1 (6 bases). Germline V gene sequence: CDR1 GTSNPN, CDR2 SVGIG (reference sequence). Trimming shortened V by 0 bases and J by 2 bases, and 11 bases separated the two germline ends. This CDR3 spans 14 amino acids.

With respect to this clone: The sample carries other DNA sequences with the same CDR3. CDR3 in amino acids: CASSGQGRETQYF. DNA of the CDR3: TGTGCCAGCAGCGGACAGGGACGGGAGACCCAGTACTTC. The genes are TRBV9 and TRBJ2-5, with 7 bases lining up with TRBD1. Germline loops: CDR1 SGDLS, CDR2 YYNGEE. The trim removed 3 bases at V and 5 bases at J, leaving 4 bases unmatched. CDR3 size: 13 residues.

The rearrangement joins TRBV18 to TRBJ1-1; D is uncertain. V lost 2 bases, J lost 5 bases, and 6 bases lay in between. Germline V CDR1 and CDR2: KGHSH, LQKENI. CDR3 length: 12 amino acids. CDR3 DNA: TGTGCCAGCTCACCAGGTCCTACTGAAGCTTTCTTT. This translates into CASSPGPTEAFF.

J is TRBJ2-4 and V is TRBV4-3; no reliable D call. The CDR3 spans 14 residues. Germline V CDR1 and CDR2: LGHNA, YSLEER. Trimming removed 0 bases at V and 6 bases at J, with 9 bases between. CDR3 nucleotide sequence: TGCGCCAGCAGCCAAGAAGGCAGGCCAAACATTCAGTACTTC. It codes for CASSQEGRPNIQYF.

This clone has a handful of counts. This CDR3 reads CASSADSTDTQYF. The CDR3 DNA reads as TGTGCCAGCAGCGCGGACAGCACAGATACGCAGTATTTT. This sequence joins TRBV5-4 and TRBJ2-3; D remains ambiguous. In germline, CDR1 is SGHNT, CDR2 YYREEE (reference sequence). V lost 4 bases, J lost 0 bases, and 6 bases lay in between. This CDR3 has 13 amino acids.

In nucleotides, the CDR3 is TGCAGCGTTGAAGGGGAGTCCTACAATGAGCAGTTCTTC. Protein: CSVEGESYNEQFF. The chain uses TRBV29-1 and TRBJ2-1; maybe TRBD2 (5 bases). The CDR3 covers 13 residues. Trimming took 1 base from V and 1 from J, leaving 5 bases between them. Germline-derived CDR1 and CDR2 are SQVTM and ANQGSEA.

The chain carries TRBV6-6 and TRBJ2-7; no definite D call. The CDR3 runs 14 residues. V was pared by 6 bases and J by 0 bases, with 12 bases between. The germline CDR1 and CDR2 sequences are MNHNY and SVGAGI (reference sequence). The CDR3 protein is CASRRTESSYEQYF. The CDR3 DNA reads TGTGCCAGCAGAAGGACGGAGAGCTCCTACGAGCAGTACTTC.

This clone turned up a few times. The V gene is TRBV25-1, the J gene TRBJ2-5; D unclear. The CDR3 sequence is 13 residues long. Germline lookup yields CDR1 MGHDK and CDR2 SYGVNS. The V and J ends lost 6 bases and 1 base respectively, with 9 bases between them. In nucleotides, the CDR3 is TGTGCCAGCAGATCAGAATTCCAAGAGACCCAGTACTTC. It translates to CASRSEFQETQYF. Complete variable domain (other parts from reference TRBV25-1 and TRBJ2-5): EADIYQTPRYLVIGTGKKITLECSQTMGHDKMYWYQQDPGMELHLIHYSYGVNSTEKGDLSSESTVSRIRTEHFPLTLESARPSHTSQYLCASRSEFQETQYFGPGTRLLVL.

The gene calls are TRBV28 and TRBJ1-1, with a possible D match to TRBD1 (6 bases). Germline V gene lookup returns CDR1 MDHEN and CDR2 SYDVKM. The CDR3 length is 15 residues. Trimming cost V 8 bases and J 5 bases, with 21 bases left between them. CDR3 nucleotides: TGTGCCAGCCGTCCTGGAGACAGGCTTGGAACTGAAGCTTTCTTT. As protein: CASRPGDRLGTEAFF.

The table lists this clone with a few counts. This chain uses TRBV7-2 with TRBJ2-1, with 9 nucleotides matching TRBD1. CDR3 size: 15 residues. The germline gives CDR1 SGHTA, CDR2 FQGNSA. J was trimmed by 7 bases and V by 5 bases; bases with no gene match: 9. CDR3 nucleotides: TGTGCCAGCAGCCCCGACCGGGACAGGGTGAATGAGCAGTTCTTC. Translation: CASSPDRDRVNEQFF.